This TCR beta chain was sequenced in a study of blood T cell repertoires in COVID-19. Study information: PBMCs, B-cell-depleted T cells, or T cells provided the cDNA or gDNA that made up the material.

Authors' methods: Amplification of reference gene primers provided the estimated nucleated cell counts. Using immunoSEQ multiplex PCR, the repertoire was profiled, and TCRdb retains in-frame clones only, with some absent. For V, J and clone size, that table is used; D and trimming come from the DNA. The data show fewer than 600,000 clones, roughly 88% seen once. The sequenced sample consisted of PBMCs or T cells enriched from blood (not recorded which). The sequence came from a woman aged 40 to 49 who had recovered from COVID-19.

CDR3 DNA: TGCAGCGTAGGGGACAGGGGAACCTACGAGCAGTACTTC. Its translation: CSVGDRGTYEQYF. This sequence joins TRBV29-1 and TRBJ2-7, with TRBD1 matching over 10 bases. Germline CDR1 SQVTM, CDR2 ANQGSEA. Trimming cost V 6 bases and J 2 bases; bases outside gene matches: 4. The CDR3 loop spans 13 amino acids.